Included here is one TCR beta chain sequence, with context. Antigen: not known. Per the germline V gene, CDR1 is SGDLS and CDR2 is YYNGEE. The CDR3 consists of 18 residues. V lost 0 bases, J lost 0 bases, and 10 bases stayed unmatched. The table came from immunoSEQ multiplex PCR; TCRdb's copy has only in-frame clones and leaves some out. Among 44,000 or so clones listed, about 87% were seen once. The data stem from a study of PD-L1 blockade in urothelial cancer. Whole-study context: Bladder-origin urothelial cancer in males covered about nine tenths of the roughly 30 patients. Median T cell yield from blood was 141,255.

Findings of the study overall: Pretreatment peripheral blood TCR clonality that fell below the median predicted better survival among the patients studied.

The receptor was derived from a man older than 75 with urothelial cancer. The sequencing here drew on PBMCs, taken around atezolizumab (anti-PD-L1) treatment. The J gene is TRBJ2-3, the V gene TRBV9; 7 bases are shared with TRBD2. CDR3 protein: CASSVAKGLAASTDTQYF. The CDR3 region has the DNA TGTGCCAGCAGCGTAGCCAAGGGGCTAGCGGCTAGCACAGATACGCAGTATTTT.